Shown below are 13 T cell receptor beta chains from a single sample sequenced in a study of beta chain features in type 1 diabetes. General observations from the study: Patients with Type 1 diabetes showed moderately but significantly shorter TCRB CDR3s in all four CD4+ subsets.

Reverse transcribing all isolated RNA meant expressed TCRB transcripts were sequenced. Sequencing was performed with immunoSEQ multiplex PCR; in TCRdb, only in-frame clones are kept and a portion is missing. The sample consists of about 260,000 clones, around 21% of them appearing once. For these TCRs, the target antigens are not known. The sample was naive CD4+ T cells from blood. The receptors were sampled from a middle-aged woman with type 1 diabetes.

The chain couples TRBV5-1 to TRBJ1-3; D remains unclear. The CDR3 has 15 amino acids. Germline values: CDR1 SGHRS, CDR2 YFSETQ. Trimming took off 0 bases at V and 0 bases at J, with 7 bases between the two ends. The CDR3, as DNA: TGCGCCAGCAGCTTGGATGAGCACTCTGGAAACACCATATATTTT. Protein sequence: CASSLDEHSGNTIYF.

CDR3: CSGGPGLAWSQGEQFF. Written as DNA, the CDR3 is TGCAGCGGCGGACCGGGACTAGCGTGGTCTCAGGGTGAGCAGTTCTTC. The chain uses TRBV29-1 and TRBJ2-1, with 10 bases that match TRBD2. CDR3 size: 16 residues. CDR1 SQVTM and CDR2 ANQGSEA come from the germline V gene. V lost 7 bases, J lost 9 bases, and 18 bases stayed unmatched.

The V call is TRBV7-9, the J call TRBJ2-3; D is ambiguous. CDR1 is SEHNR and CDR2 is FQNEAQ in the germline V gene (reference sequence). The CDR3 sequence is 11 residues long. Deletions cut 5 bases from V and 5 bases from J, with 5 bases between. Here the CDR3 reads CASSQEDTQYF. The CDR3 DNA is TGTGCCAGCAGCCAGGAAGATACGCAGTATTTT.

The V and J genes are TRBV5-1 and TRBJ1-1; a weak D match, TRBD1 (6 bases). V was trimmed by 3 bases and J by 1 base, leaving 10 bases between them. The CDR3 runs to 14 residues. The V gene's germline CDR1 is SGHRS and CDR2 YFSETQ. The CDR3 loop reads CASSYGTPNTEAFF. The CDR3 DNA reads TGCGCCAGCAGCTACGGGACACCGAACACTGAAGCTTTCTTT.

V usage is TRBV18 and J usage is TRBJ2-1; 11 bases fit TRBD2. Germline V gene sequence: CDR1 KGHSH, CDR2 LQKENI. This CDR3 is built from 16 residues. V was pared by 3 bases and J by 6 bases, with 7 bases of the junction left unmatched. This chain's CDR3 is CASSPGTSGYFNEQFF. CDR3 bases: TGTGCCAGCTCACCGGGGACTAGCGGTTACTTCAATGAGCAGTTCTTC.

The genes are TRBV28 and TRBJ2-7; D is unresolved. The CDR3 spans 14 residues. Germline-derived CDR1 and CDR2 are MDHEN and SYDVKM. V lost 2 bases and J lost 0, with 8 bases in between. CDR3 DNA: TGTGCCAGCAGTTTAGCGGCACCCTCCTACGAGCAGTACTTC. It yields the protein CASSLAAPSYEQYF.

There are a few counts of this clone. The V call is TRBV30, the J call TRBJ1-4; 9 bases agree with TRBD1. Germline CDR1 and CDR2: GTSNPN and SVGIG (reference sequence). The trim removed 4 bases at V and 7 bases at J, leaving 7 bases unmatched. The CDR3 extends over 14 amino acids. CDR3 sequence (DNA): TGTGCCTGGAACCCCGGGACAGGGAGTGAAAAACTGTTTTTT. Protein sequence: CAWNPGTGSEKLFF.

The CDR3 reads CASSIQGTHNEQFF. CDR3 nucleotide sequence: TGTGCCAGTAGTATACAGGGGACACACAATGAGCAGTTCTTC. This chain joins TRBV19 and TRBJ2-1; D might be TRBD1 (6 bases). This CDR3 is built from 14 residues. V gave up 2 bases and J gave up 5 bases, with 10 bases separating them. Looked up from germline, CDR1 is LNHDA and CDR2 is SQIVND (reference sequence).

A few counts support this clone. CDR3 residues: CASSQVWTSSNNEQFF. In nucleotides, the CDR3 is TGCGCCAGCAGCCAAGTGTGGACTAGCAGTAACAATGAGCAGTTCTTC. This chain joins TRBV4-1 and TRBJ2-1; 8 nucleotides match TRBD2. This CDR3 is built from 16 residues. Germline loops: CDR1 MGHRA, CDR2 YSYEKL. With 1 base clipped from V and 5 bases from J, the junction kept 7 bases outside the gene matches.

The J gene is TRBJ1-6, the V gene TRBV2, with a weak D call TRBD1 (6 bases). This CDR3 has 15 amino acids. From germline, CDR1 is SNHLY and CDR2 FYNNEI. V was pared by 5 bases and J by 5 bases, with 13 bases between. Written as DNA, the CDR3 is TGTGCCAGCAGTTGGACAGATTCCGATAATTCACCCCTCCACTTT. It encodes CASSWTDSDNSPLHF.

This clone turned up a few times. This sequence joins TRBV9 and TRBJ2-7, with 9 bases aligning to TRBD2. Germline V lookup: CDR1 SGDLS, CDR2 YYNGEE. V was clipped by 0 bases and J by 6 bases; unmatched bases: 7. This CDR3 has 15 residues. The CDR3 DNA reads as TGTGCCAGCAGCGTAGAGGTAGCGGGAGTGGGCGAGCAGTACTTC. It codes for CASSVEVAGVGEQYF. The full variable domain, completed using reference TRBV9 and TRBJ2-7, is DSGVTQTPKHLITATGQRVTLRCSPRSGDLSVYWYQQSLDQGLQFLIQYYNGEERAKGNILERFSAQQFPDLHSELNLSSLELGDSALYFCASSVEVAGVGEQYFGPGTRLTVT.

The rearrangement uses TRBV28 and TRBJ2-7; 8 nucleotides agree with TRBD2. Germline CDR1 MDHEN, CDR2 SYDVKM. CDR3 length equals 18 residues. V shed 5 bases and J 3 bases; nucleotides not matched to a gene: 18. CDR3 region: CASSPPGLLGSGSYEQYF. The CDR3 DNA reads TGTGCCAGCAGTCCCCCCGGGTTGTTGGGAAGCGGGAGCTACGAGCAGTACTTC.

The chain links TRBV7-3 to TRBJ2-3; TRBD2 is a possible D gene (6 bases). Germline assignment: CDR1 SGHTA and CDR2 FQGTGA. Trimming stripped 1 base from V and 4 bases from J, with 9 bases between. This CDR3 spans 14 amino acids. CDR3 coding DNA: TGTGCCAGCAGCTTAAGAGGAGGGGCAGATACGCAGTATTTT. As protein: CASSLRGGADTQYF.